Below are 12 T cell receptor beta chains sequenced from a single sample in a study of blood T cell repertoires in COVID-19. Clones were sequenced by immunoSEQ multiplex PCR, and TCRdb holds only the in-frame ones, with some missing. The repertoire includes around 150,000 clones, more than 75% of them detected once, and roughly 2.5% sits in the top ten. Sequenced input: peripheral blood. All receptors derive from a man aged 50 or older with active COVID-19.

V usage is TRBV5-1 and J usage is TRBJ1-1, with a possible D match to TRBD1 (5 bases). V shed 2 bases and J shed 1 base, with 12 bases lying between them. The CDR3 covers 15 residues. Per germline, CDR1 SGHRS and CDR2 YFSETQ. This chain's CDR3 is CASSLGAGRNTEAFF. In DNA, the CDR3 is TGCGCCAGCAGCTTAGGTGCAGGGCGGAACACTGAAGCTTTCTTT. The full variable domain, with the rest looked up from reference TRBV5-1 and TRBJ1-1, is KAGVTQTPRYLIKTRGQQVTLSCSPISGHRSVSWYQQTPGQGLQFLFEYFSETQRNKGNFPGRFSGRQFSNSRSEMNVSTLELGDSALYLCASSLGAGRNTEAFFGQGTRLTVV.

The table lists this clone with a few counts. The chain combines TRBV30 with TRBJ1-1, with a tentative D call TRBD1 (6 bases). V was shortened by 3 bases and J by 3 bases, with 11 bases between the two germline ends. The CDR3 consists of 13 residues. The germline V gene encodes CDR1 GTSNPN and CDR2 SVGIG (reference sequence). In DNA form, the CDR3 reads TGTGCCTGGAGAAGACAGGAGGACACTGAAGCTTTCTTT. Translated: CAWRRQEDTEAFF.

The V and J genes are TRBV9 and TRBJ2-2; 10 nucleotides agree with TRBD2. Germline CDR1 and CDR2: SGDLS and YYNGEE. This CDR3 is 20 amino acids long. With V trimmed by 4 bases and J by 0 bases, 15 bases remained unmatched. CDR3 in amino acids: CASSPRGGSGGRPNTGELFF. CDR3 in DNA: TGTGCCAGCAGCCCAAGAGGCGGTAGCGGGGGGCGACCGAACACCGGGGAGCTGTTTTTT.

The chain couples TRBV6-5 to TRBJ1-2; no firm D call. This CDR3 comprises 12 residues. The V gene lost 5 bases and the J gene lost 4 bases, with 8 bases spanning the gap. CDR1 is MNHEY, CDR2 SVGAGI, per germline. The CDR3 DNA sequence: TGTGCCAGCAGTACAGATTTCTATGGCTACACCTTC. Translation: CASSTDFYGYTF.

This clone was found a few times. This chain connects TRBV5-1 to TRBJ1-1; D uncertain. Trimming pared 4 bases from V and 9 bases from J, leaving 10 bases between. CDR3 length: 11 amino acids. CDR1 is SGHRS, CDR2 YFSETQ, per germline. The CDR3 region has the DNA TGCGCCAGCAGCGTAGGAGCCCAAGCTTTCTTT. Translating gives CASSVGAQAFF.

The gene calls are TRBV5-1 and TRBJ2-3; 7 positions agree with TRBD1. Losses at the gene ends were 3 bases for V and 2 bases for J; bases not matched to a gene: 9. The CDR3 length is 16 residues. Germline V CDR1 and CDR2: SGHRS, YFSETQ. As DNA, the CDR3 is TGCGCCAGCAGCTGGGACAGCGGAGGACACACAGATACGCAGTATTTT. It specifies CASSWDSGGHTDTQYF.

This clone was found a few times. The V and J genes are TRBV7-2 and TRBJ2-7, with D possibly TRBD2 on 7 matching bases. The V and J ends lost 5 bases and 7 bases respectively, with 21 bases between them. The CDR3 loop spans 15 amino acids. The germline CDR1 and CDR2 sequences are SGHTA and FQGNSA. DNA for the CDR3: TGTGCCAGCAGCCCCCCCGGGGGGCCTAATCGTGAGCAGTACTTC. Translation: CASSPPGGPNREQYF.

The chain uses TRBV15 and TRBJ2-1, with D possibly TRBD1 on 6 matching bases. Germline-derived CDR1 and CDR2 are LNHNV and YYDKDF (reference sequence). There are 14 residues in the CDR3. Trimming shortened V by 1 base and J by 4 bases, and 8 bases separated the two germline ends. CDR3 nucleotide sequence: TGTGCCACCAGCAGAGGGGACACATACAATGAGCAGTTCTTC. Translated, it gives CATSRGDTYNEQFF.

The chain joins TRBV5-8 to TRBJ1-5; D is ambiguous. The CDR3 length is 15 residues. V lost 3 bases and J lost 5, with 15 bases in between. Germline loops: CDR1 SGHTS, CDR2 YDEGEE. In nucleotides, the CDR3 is TGTGCCAGCAGCTCGATTATCCTCCGGGATCAGCCCCAGCATTTT. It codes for CASSSIILRDQPQHF.

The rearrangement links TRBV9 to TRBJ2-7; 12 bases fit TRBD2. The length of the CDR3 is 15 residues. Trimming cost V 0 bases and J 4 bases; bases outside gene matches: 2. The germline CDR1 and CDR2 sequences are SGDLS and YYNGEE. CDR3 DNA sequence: TGTGCCAGCAGCGTAGGGACTAGCGGGGATTACGAGCAGTACTTC. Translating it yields CASSVGTSGDYEQYF.

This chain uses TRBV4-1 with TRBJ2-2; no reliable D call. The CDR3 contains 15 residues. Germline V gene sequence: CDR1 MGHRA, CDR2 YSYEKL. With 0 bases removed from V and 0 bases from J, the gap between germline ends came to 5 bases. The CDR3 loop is CASSQESSNTGELFF. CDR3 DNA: TGCGCCAGCAGCCAAGAGTCGTCGAACACCGGGGAGCTGTTTTTT.

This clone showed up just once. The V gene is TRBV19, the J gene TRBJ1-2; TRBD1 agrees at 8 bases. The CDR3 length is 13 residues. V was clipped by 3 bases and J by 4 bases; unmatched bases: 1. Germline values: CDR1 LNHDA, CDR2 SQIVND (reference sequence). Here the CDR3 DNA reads TGTGCCAGTAGTATTGGGACAGGCTATGGCTACACCTTC. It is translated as CASSIGTGYGYTF. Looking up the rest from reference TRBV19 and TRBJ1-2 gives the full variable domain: DGGITQSPKYLFRKEGQNVTLSCEQNLNHDAMYWYRQDPGQGLRLIYYSQIVNDFQKGDIAEGYSVSREKKESFPLTVTSAQKNPTAFYLCASSIGTGYGYTFGSGTRLTVV.